This T cell receptor (beta chain) was sequenced during a study of T cell clonotyping in hematopoietic cell transplantation. Study at large: Recipient samples before transplant were obtained post-cytoreduction. Points from the study as a whole: Cells were unsorted, so CD4 and CD8 contributions were not separated. Recipient TCR diversity dropped after transplant; expanded clonotypes rose from day 30 to 180. Graft donor and pretransplant recipient Inverse Simpson Index values predicted broader posttransplant TCR diversity.

The time point here: recipient sample about 28 days before transplant, after cytoreduction. The method was immunoSEQ multiplex PCR; TCRdb's version includes in-frame clones alone and lacks a portion of them. The table lists roughly 49,000 clones, just over 85% of them singletons. This CDR3 has 14 residues. The V end was cut by 5 bases, the J end by 4 bases, with 9 bases between. From germline, CDR1 is SGHTA and CDR2 FQGNSA. Note on this clone: Its antigen is not identified.

Sequences were derived from peripheral blood mononuclear cells, sampled before stem cell transplant. The chain carries TRBV7-2 and TRBJ2-6; tentative D call: TRBD2 (5 bases). This TCR came from a man between 60 and 75 years old with biphenotypic leukemia. Some clones in this sample may be carry-over from other donors' samples. CDR3 nucleotide sequence: TGTGCCAGCAGCCTTCCGGGGGGGGCCAACGTCCTGACTTTC. Translated, it gives CASSLPGGANVLTF.